These 29 T cell receptor beta chains were sequenced from one sample in a study of vaccination and CD4 T cells after COVID-19. These receptors are not linked to any known antigen. The Oncomine TCR Beta short-read assay was applied to DNA of cultured CD4+ T cells. Each CDR3 protein gets one entry after TCRdb re-called the PCR reads with MiXCR. Among 1,500 to 2,000 distinct CDR3 sequences listed, 64% were seen once. Treatment reported: roughly 11-day PBMC culture with coronavirus spike peptide pools or control peptides (ViraFEST assay). Before the COVID-19 pandemic (2011-2018), CD4+ T cells were obtained from the unexposed donor. Sequenced sample: CD4+ T cells from blood, cultured in vitro. The receptors here all came from a human donor in good health.

The CDR3: CASCGAGAQQETQYF. In DNA, the CDR3 is TGTGCCAGCTGCGGGGCAGGGGCTCAACAAGAGACCCAGTACTTC. This sequence joins TRBV6-1 and TRBJ2-5; D tentatively reads TRBD1 or TRBD2 (6 bases each). Trimming cost V 8 bases and J 2 bases, with 18 bases left between them. CDR1 and CDR2 (germline): MNHNS, SASEGT. There are 15 residues in the CDR3.

The chain uses TRBV2 and TRBJ1-2, with 9 bases fitting TRBD1. The CDR3 contains 15 residues. Germline assignment: CDR1 SNHLY and CDR2 FYNNEI. Germline trimming cut 4 bases from V and 3 bases from J; bases unmatched to any gene: 6. CDR3: CASSVPGQGDYGYTF. CDR3 DNA sequence: TGTGCCAGCAGTGTTCCGGGACAGGGTGACTATGGCTACACCTTC.

The chain employs TRBV29-1 and TRBJ1-2; D not certain. Germline V gene lookup returns CDR1 SQVTM and CDR2 ANQGSEA. V lost 1 base and J 4 bases, leaving 4 bases between the germline ends. The CDR3 runs to 11 residues. The CDR3 nucleotides are TGCAGCGTTGAAGGGACCTATGGCTACACCTTC. This encodes CSVEGTYGYTF.

This clonotype was observed once. DNA for the CDR3: TGTGCCAGCAGAATGTATTCCCCCCCAGATGAGCAGTTCTTC. Protein: CASRMYSPPDEQFF. The chain uses TRBV28 and TRBJ2-1; unclear D gene. Between the trimmed V and J ends, which lost 6 bases and 8 bases, there was a span of 17 bases. Germline V gene lookup returns CDR1 MDHEN and CDR2 SYDVKM. This CDR3 has 14 amino acids.

The chain combines TRBV7-3 with TRBJ2-2, with 14 nucleotides matching TRBD2. In germline, CDR1 is SGHTA, CDR2 FQGTGA. Unmatched junction bases numbered 6, after V lost 4 bases and J lost 2 bases. The CDR3 covers 18 residues. The CDR3 loop reads CASSSYGLAGGNTGELFF. CDR3 DNA: TGTGCCAGCAGCTCATACGGACTAGCGGGGGGTAACACCGGGGAGCTGTTTTTT.

The chain couples TRBV28 to TRBJ2-1; D is uncertain. The ends were cut back, 6 bases at V and 0 bases at J, with 12 bases in the middle. The length of the CDR3 is 15 residues. The germline CDR1 and CDR2 sequences are MDHEN and SYDVKM. In DNA, the CDR3 is TGTGCCAGCAGACGCCACATGAGCTCCTACAATGAGCAGTTCTTC. Its protein is CASRRHMSSYNEQFF. Variable domain in full (rest from reference TRBV28 and TRBJ2-1): DVKVTQSSRYLVKRTGEKVFLECVQDMDHENMFWYRQDPGLGLRLIYFSYDVKMKEKGDIPEGYSVSREKKERFSLILESASTNQTSMYLCASRRHMSSYNEQFFGPGTRLTVL.

V usage is TRBV7-9 and J usage is TRBJ1-1; D call uncertain. From germline, CDR1 is SEHNR and CDR2 FQNEAQ (reference sequence). The ends were cut back, 2 bases at V and 6 bases at J, with 13 bases in the middle. The CDR3 length is 14 residues. In DNA, the CDR3 is TGTGCCAGCAGCTTAACGACGGTTGCACCTGAAGCTTTCTTT. Its protein is CASSLTTVAPEAFF.

This chain joins TRBV6-2 or TRBV6-3 and TRBJ2-5; no clear D gene. The ends were cut back, 5 bases at V and 5 bases at J, with 9 bases in the middle. Germline lookup yields CDR1 MNHEY and CDR2 SVGEGT. This CDR3 region has 12 residues. Written as DNA, the CDR3 is TGTGCCAGCAGTAGTTTTGGGGAGACCCAGTACTTC. It translates to CASSSFGETQYF.

The CDR3 region is CASSFGYGTDQPQHF. DNA of the CDR3: TGTGCCAGCAGCTTTGGTTACGGGACCGATCAGCCCCAGCATTTT. V is TRBV7-2 and J is TRBJ1-5, with D perhaps matching TRBD1 (5 bases). In germline, CDR1 is SGHTA, CDR2 FQGNSA. V lost 3 bases to trimming and J lost 5 bases, with 14 bases between them. The CDR3 runs to 15 residues.

This chain connects TRBV9 to TRBJ2-1; the D is unclear. The CDR3 totals 15 residues. V was clipped by 0 bases and J by 0 bases, with 7 bases between them. CDR1 and CDR2 from the germline V gene are SGDLS and YYNGEE. CDR3 in DNA: TGTGCCAGCAGCGTAGTGGCGGACTCCTACAATGAGCAGTTCTTC. Protein sequence: CASSVVADSYNEQFF.

A single count supports this clonotype. This rearrangement joins TRBV20-1 to TRBJ2-3; the match to TRBD2 covers 10 bases. With 5 bases clipped from V and 3 bases from J, the junction kept 8 bases outside the gene matches. The V gene's germline CDR1 is DFQATT and CDR2 SNEGSKA (reference sequence). The length of the CDR3 is 15 residues. The CDR3 DNA follows: TGCAGTGCTGACTCTACTAGCGGGGTAACAGATACGCAGTATTTT. This sequence encodes CSADSTSGVTDTQYF.

There are a few counts of this clonotype. This chain joins TRBV15 and TRBJ2-5, with D maybe TRBD1 (6 bases). Germline values: CDR1 LNHNV, CDR2 YYDKDF (reference sequence). The CDR3 loop spans 15 amino acids. V was cut by 4 bases and J by 1 base, with 13 bases left in between. CDR3 in DNA: TGTGCCACCAGCACAGGACAGTCCGCCCAAGAGACCCAGTACTTC. It encodes CATSTGQSAQETQYF.

This chain's CDR3 is CASSPRDRARGNYGYTF. CDR3 DNA: TGTGCCAGCTCACCACGGGACAGGGCAAGAGGGAACTATGGCTACACCTTC. V gene TRBV18 combines with J gene TRBJ1-2; 9 bases agree with TRBD1. The V gene's germline CDR1 is KGHSH and CDR2 LQKENI. The CDR3 has 17 residues. The V gene end was trimmed by 1 base and the J gene end by 2 bases; junction bases not matched to a gene: 8.

The CDR3 spells CASSWAGAGSYNEQFF. The DNA of the CDR3 is TGTGCCAGCAGCTGGGCCGGGGCGGGGTCCTACAATGAGCAGTTCTTC. V and J are TRBV7-2 and TRBJ2-1; perhaps TRBD2 as D (6 bases). V lost 4 bases to trimming and J lost 1 base, with 14 bases between them. The CDR3 extends over 16 amino acids. The germline V gene has CDR1 SGHTA and CDR2 FQGNSA. Full variable domain (remainder filled in from reference TRBV7-2 and TRBJ2-1): GAGVSQSPSNKVTEKGKDVELRCDPISGHTALYWYRQSLGQGLEFLIYFQGNSAPDKSGLPSDRFSAERTGGSVSTLTIQRTQQEDSAVYLCASSWAGAGSYNEQFFGPGTRLTVL.

The CDR3 reads CASNKQGFGYTF. The CDR3 nucleotides are TGTGCCAGCAACAAACAGGGATTTGGCTACACCTTC. The chain joins TRBV5-4 to TRBJ1-2; tentatively, D is TRBD1 (6 bases). V lost 6 bases, J lost 7 bases, and 13 bases lay in between. CDR3 length equals 12 residues. Germline V CDR1 and CDR2: SGHNT, YYREEE (reference sequence).

The J gene is TRBJ1-2, the V gene TRBV7-9; D unclear. Germline V gives CDR1 SEHNR, CDR2 FQNEAQ (reference sequence). The CDR3 length is 13 residues. The V gene lost 5 bases and the J gene lost 8 bases, with 15 bases spanning the gap. The DNA for the CDR3 is TGTGCCAGCAGCCATATGGACGGCGAAGGCTACACCTTC. Its protein product is CASSHMDGEGYTF.

This clonotype was seen only once. The chain combines TRBV20-1 with TRBJ2-5, with 7 nucleotides matching TRBD1. The CDR3 is 15 residues long. Germline CDR1 DFQATT, CDR2 SNEGSKA (reference sequence). Losses at the gene ends were 3 bases for V and 4 bases for J; bases not matched to a gene: 11. The CDR3 here is CSASGVRGQVETQYF. The CDR3, as DNA: TGCAGTGCTAGTGGGGTTAGGGGGCAGGTAGAGACCCAGTACTTC.

This clonotype was seen just once. This chain connects TRBV19 to TRBJ2-3; no reliable D call. Germline V CDR1 and CDR2: LNHDA, SQIVND (reference sequence). The CDR3 has 15 residues. Trimming took 5 bases from V and 0 from J, leaving 12 bases between them. CDR3 nucleotides: TGTGCCAGTAGTGCTCGGGCCCTGAGCACAGATACGCAGTATTTT. Amino acid sequence: CASSARALSTDTQYF.

The gene calls are TRBV10-3 and TRBJ2-3, with D tentatively TRBD1 (6 bases). This CDR3 comprises 14 residues. Trimming stripped 9 bases from V and 3 bases from J, with 16 bases between. Germline V gene data show CDR1 as ENHRY and CDR2 as SYGVKD. CDR3: CAMGAQGKTDTQYF. CDR3 in DNA: TGTGCCATGGGGGCGCAGGGGAAGACAGATACGCAGTATTTT.

The chain combines TRBV6-5 with TRBJ1-2, with a tentative D call TRBD1 (5 bases). The germline V and J ends were trimmed by 2 bases and 4 bases, with 17 bases remaining between them. Germline V gene sequence: CDR1 MNHEY, CDR2 SVGAGI. This CDR3 is built from 16 residues. The CDR3 sequence: CASSYGGASSSYGYTF. CDR3 bases: TGTGCCAGCAGTTACGGCGGGGCGAGTAGCAGCTATGGCTACACCTTC.

This chain uses TRBV20-1 with TRBJ2-3; 11 bases map to TRBD2. The V gene's germline CDR1 is DFQATT and CDR2 SNEGSKA (reference sequence). V lost 6 bases, J lost 5 bases, and 7 bases stayed unmatched. The CDR3 covers 14 residues. The CDR3 sequence is CSARLAGTVDTQYF. DNA for the CDR3: TGCAGTGCGCGACTAGCGGGAACGGTAGATACGCAGTATTTT.

The chain links TRBV7-2 to TRBJ1-2, with D hard to call. Trimming removed 6 bases from V and 0 bases from J, with 8 bases in between. Germline V gene lookup returns CDR1 SGHTA and CDR2 FQGNSA. The CDR3 covers 13 residues. The CDR3 DNA reads as TGTGCCAGCAGTCCCGCAGCTAACTATGGCTACACCTTC. Protein product: CASSPAANYGYTF.

This sequence joins TRBV5-4 and TRBJ2-1; 9 bases align to TRBD2. Looked up from germline, CDR1 is SGHNT and CDR2 is YYREEE (reference sequence). The CDR3 is 16 amino acids. Germline trimming cut 5 bases from V and 4 bases from J; bases unmatched to any gene: 10. This CDR3 is CASRATSGRFYNEQFF. The CDR3 DNA follows: TGTGCCAGCAGGGCCACGAGCGGGAGGTTTTACAATGAGCAGTTCTTC.

This chain uses TRBV20-1 with TRBJ1-5, with TRBD1 identical over 8 bases. Looked up from germline, CDR1 is DFQATT and CDR2 is SNEGSKA (reference sequence). With 6 bases clipped from V and 3 bases from J, the junction kept 10 bases outside the gene matches. The CDR3 is made up of 15 amino acids. The CDR3 nucleotides are TGCAGTGCGGGGGGTCCGGGACAGGACAATCAGCCCCAGCATTTT. Encoded protein: CSAGGPGQDNQPQHF.

This clonotype counts as hyperexpanded. This rearrangement joins TRBV6-5 to TRBJ1-1; D not resolved. V was shortened by 2 bases and J by 3 bases, with 7 bases between the two germline ends. This CDR3 region has 13 residues. In germline, CDR1 is MNHEY, CDR2 SVGAGI. CDR3 bases: TGTGCCAGCAGTTACCCGCCGGACACTGAAGCTTTCTTT. It specifies CASSYPPDTEAFF.

The chain links TRBV7-6 to TRBJ2-5, with TRBD1 matching over 10 bases. The CDR3 spans 15 residues. V shed 1 base, J shed 7 bases, and the junction held 6 bases outside the gene matches. Germline CDR1 is SGHVS and CDR2 is FNYEAQ. For the CDR3, the DNA is TGTGCCAGCAGCTTAGGAGGGACAGGGGCCCCGACCCAGTACTTC. Translation gives CASSLGGTGAPTQYF. Full variable domain (remainder filled in from reference TRBV7-6 and TRBJ2-5): GAGVSQSPRYKVTKRGQDVALRCDPISGHVSLYWYRQALGQGPEFLTYFNYEAQQDKSGLPNDRFSAERPEGSISTLTIQRTEQRDSAMYRCASSLGGTGAPTQYFGPGTRLLVL.

The genes are TRBV20-1 and TRBJ1-6, with TRBD1 matching over 7 bases. This CDR3 comprises 16 residues. Germline lookup yields CDR1 DFQATT and CDR2 SNEGSKA (reference sequence). The V segment lost 3 bases and the J segment 7 bases; nucleotides outside the gene matches: 12. The CDR3 bases are TGCAGTGCTAGCCCGCCGACAGGGAAAGGAAATTCACCCCTCCACTTT. This codes for CSASPPTGKGNSPLHF.

The chain has TRBV24-1 and TRBJ1-5; D remains unclear. Germline lookup yields CDR1 KGHDR and CDR2 SFDVKD. The V gene lost 3 bases and the J gene lost 4 bases, with 3 bases spanning the gap. This CDR3 region has 12 residues. CDR3 in DNA: TGTGCCACCAGTGATCTGAATCAGCCCCAGCATTTT. The encoded protein is CATSDLNQPQHF.

The chain employs TRBV20-1 and TRBJ2-2, with D uncertain. Germline values: CDR1 DFQATT, CDR2 SNEGSKA (reference sequence). V was shortened by 1 base and J by 2 bases, with 5 bases between the two germline ends. The CDR3 loop spans 13 amino acids. Here the CDR3 reads CSARVYNTGELFF. The DNA of the CDR3 is TGCAGTGCTAGAGTGTACAACACCGGGGAGCTGTTTTTT.